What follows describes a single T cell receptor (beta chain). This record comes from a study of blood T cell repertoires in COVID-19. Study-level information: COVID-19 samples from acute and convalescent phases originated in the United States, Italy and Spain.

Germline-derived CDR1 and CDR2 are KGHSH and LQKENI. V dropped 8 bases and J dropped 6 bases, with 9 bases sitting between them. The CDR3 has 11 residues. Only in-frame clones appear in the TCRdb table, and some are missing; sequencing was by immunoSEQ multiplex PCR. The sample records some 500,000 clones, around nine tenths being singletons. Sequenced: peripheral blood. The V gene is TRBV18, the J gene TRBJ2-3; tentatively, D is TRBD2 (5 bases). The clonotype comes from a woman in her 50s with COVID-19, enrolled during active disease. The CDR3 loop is CASRGWDTQYF. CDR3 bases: TGTGCCAGCCGGGGTTGGGATACGCAGTATTTT.